The source of this T cell receptor (beta chain) is a study of cytomegalovirus exposure and HLA in healthy donors. General study findings and limits: A later analysis linked a missense variant in DCLRE1C to the trimming of TCR beta V and J genes.

A note on this clone: What it binds is not known.

In the PCR, 60 Vbeta and 13 Jbeta primers were used. The protocol was immunoSEQ multiplex PCR, while the TCRdb copy is restricted to in-frame clones and leaves out a portion. Altogether some 130,000 clones are present, about 61% being singletons, with the ten largest covering 2% to 2.5%. The sequenced material came from PBMCs. The TCR was taken from a woman aged 35 to 49 in good health and CMV-seronegative.

CDR3 bases: TGCGCCAGCGCGGTGTCTGGTTATGGGAATGAAAAACTGTTTTTT. Its translation is CASAVSGYGNEKLFF. The V and J genes are TRBV4-3 and TRBJ1-4; D is uncertain. The V end lost 8 bases, the J end lost 5 bases, and 18 bases lay between the germline ends. This CDR3 comprises 15 residues. Germline-derived CDR1 and CDR2 are LGHNA and YSLEER.